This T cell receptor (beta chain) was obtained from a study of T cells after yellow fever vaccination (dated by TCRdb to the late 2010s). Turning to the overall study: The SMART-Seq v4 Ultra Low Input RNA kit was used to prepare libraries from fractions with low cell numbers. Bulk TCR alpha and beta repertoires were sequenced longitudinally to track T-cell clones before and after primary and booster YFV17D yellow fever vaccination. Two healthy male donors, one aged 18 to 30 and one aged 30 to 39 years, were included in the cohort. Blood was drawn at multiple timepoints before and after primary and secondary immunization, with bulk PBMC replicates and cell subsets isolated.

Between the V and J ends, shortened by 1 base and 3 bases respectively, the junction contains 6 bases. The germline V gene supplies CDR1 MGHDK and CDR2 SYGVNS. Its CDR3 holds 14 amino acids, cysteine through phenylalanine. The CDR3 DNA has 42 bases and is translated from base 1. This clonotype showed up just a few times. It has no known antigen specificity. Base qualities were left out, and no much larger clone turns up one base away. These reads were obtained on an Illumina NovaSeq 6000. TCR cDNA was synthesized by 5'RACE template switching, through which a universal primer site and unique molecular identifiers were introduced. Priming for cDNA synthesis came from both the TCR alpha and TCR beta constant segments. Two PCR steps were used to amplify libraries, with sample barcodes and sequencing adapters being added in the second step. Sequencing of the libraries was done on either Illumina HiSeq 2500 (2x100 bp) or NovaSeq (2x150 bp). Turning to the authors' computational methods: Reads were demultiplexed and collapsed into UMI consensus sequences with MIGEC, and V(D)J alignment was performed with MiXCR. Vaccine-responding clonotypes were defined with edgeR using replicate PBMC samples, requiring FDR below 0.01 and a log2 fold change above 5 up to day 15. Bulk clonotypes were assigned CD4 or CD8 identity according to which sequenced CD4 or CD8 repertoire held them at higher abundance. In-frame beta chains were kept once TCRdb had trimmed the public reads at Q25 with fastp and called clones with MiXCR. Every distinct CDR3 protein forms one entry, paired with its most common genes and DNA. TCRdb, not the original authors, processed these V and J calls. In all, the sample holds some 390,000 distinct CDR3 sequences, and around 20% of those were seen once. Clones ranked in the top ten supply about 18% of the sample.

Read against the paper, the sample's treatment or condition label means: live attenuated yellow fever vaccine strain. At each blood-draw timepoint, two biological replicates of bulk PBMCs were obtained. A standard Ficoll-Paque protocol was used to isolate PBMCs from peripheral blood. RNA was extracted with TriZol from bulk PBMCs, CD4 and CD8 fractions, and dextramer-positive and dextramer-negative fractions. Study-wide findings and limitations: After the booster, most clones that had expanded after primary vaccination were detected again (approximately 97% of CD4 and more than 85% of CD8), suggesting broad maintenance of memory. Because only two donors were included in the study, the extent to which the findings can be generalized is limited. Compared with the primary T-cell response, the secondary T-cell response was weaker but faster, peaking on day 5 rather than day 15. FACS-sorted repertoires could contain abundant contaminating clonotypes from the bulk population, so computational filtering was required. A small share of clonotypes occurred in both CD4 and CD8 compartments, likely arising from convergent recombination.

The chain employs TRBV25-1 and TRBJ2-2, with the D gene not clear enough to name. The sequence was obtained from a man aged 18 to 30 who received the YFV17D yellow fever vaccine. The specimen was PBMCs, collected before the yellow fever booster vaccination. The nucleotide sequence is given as TGTGCCAGCAGTGAATCGGGCTACACCGGGGAGCTGTTTTTT. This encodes CASSESGYTGELFF.